These T cell receptor beta chains were read from a single sample in a study of CD8 T cells in Susac syndrome. MiXCR, run by TCRdb on the immunoSEQ multiplex PCR reads, gives a single entry per CDR3 protein. The sample holds approximately 100,000 distinct CDR3 sequences, around 95% seen once. Sample: CD4+ T cells from PBMCs. The source of these receptors is a human donor in good health. CDR3s include the opening cysteine and the closing phenylalanine or tryptophan. A clone size is listed for some rows: how often the clone was seen (once, few, many), or a class if it is expanded.

clone size: -
V gene: TRBV18
J gene: TRBJ1-1
CDR3 protein: CASSPAQGSRTEAFF

clone size: -
V gene: TRBV30
J gene: TRBJ1-2
CDR3 protein: CAWESRGRPSYGYTF

clone size: -
V gene: TRBV3-1
J gene: TRBJ2-5
CDR3 protein: CASSPERGREGRETQYF

clone size: -
V gene: TRBV30
J gene: TRBJ2-7
CDR3 protein: CAWDRGGTSYEQYF

clone size: -
V gene: TRBV20-1
J gene: TRBJ2-2
CDR3 protein: CSAAHRGQGGELFF

clone size: -
V gene: TRBV3-1
J gene: TRBJ2-3
CDR3 protein: CASSQALADTQYF

clone size: -
V gene: TRBV10-3
J gene: TRBJ2-2
CDR3 protein: CAIGQDNTGELFF

clone size: once
V gene: TRBV29-1
J gene: TRBJ2-7
CDR3 protein: CSVGLAGYEQYF

clone size: few
V gene: TRBV5-1
J gene: TRBJ2-1
CDR3 protein: CASRRGDSGRLNEQFF

clone size: -
V gene: TRBV24-1
J gene: TRBJ2-1
CDR3 protein: CATSEGTGGKYNEQFF

clone size: -
V gene: TRBV29-1
J gene: TRBJ2-7
CDR3 protein: CSVEVAGSYEQYF

clone size: once
V gene: TRBV24-1
J gene: TRBJ2-7
CDR3 protein: CATSAGYEQYF

clone size: -
V gene: TRBV4-3
J gene: TRBJ1-2
CDR3 protein: CASSQLDNNGYTF

clone size: once
V gene: TRBV29-1
J gene: TRBJ2-3
CDR3 protein: CSVDGEIEDTQYF

clone size: few
V gene: TRBV12-3/TRBV12-4
J gene: TRBJ2-2
CDR3 protein: CASSLPGELFF

clone size: -
V gene: TRBV2
J gene: TRBJ2-3
CDR3 protein: CASRGGIADLTDTQYF

clone size: -
V gene: TRBV3-1
J gene: TRBJ1-1
CDR3 protein: CASSQVATEAFF

clone size: -
V gene: TRBV20-1
J gene: TRBJ2-5
CDR3 protein: CSARWVGQETQYF

clone size: -
V gene: TRBV29-1
J gene: TRBJ2-1
CDR3 protein: CSVYIGGGYNEQFF

clone size: -
V gene: TRBV12-3/TRBV12-4
J gene: TRBJ2-7
CDR3 protein: CASSLFGTVSYEQYF

clone size: -
V gene: TRBV28
J gene: TRBJ2-7
CDR3 protein: CASMSGGSYEQYF

clone size: -
V gene: TRBV24-1
J gene: TRBJ1-2
CDR3 protein: CATSEATTDGYTF

clone size: once
V gene: TRBV19
J gene: TRBJ2-4
CDR3 protein: CASKDLQLAKNIQYF

clone size: -
V gene: TRBV7-3
J gene: TRBJ2-1
CDR3 protein: CASSLAAGGVVHEQFF

clone size: -
V gene: TRBV18
J gene: TRBJ2-5
CDR3 protein: CASSPRQQETQYF

clone size: once
V gene: TRBV29-1
J gene: TRBJ2-7
CDR3 protein: CSIGGGFGSYEQYF

clone size: -
V gene: TRBV6-2/TRBV6-3
J gene: TRBJ2-2
CDR3 protein: CASKRGANTGELFF

clone size: once
V gene: TRBV9
J gene: TRBJ2-2
CDR3 protein: CASTRNTGELFF

clone size: -
V gene: TRBV28
J gene: TRBJ2-1
CDR3 protein: CASTQGTSGRNEQFF

clone size: -
V gene: TRBV5-4
J gene: TRBJ2-1
CDR3 protein: CASSRPTSSLYNEQFF

clone size: -
V gene: TRBV6-4
J gene: TRBJ2-5
CDR3 protein: CASSDSGSPQETQYF